Each of the 18 T cell receptor beta chains below was sequenced from the same sample in a study of PD-1 blockade in classical Hodgkin lymphoma. Profiled with immunoSEQ multiplex PCR; TCRdb holds only in-frame clones, not every one. The data hold fewer than 50,000 clones, with almost 90% observed a single time. The patients all showed relapse after autologous stem cell transplantation, while their brentuximab vedotin exposure varied. Sequenced here: peripheral blood mononuclear cells (PBMCs), sampled at baseline. The receptors here all came from a human donor with classical Hodgkin lymphoma.

CDR3 sequence (DNA): TGTGCCAGCAGTGAAGGGTCTAGCAATCAGCCCCAGCATTTT. Translation gives CASSEGSSNQPQHF. This chain uses TRBV6-1 with TRBJ1-5; D is ambiguous. V was trimmed by 1 base and J by 0 bases, leaving 4 bases between them. Germline V CDR1 and CDR2: MNHNS, SASEGT. This CDR3 is built from 14 residues.

The gene calls are TRBV28 and TRBJ2-3, with 7 bases matching TRBD2. This CDR3 contains 15 residues. Germline CDR1 is MDHEN and CDR2 is SYDVKM. V lost 3 bases and J lost 0; bases outside the gene matches: 3. DNA for the CDR3: TGTGCCAGCAGTTTCAGCGGGGTCAGCACAGATACGCAGTATTTT. Protein product: CASSFSGVSTDTQYF.

This rearrangement joins TRBV7-6 to TRBJ1-1, with D possibly TRBD1 on 6 matching bases. Germline CDR1 is SGHVS and CDR2 is FNYEAQ. The CDR3 loop spans 15 amino acids. Trimming removed 1 base from V and 5 bases from J, with 14 bases in between. This chain's CDR3 is CASSLGQVGGTEAFF. CDR3 bases: TGTGCCAGCAGCTTAGGACAGGTCGGGGGTACTGAAGCTTTCTTT.

This chain connects TRBV6-5 to TRBJ1-4; 7 bases fit TRBD1. V lost 5 bases to trimming and J lost 3 bases; unmatched junction nucleotides: 3. Germline CDR1 reads MNHEY; CDR2 reads SVGAGI. There are 14 residues in the CDR3. CDR3 in DNA: TGTGCCAGCAGTCTGCAGGGGGCTAATGAAAAACTGTTTTTT. It yields the protein CASSLQGANEKLFF.

This sequence joins TRBV19 and TRBJ2-7; 7 nucleotides agree with TRBD1. Germline V CDR1 and CDR2: LNHDA, SQIVND (reference sequence). The CDR3 has 15 residues. V lost 5 bases to trimming and J lost 6 bases; unmatched junction nucleotides: 13. The CDR3, as DNA: TGTGCCAGTAGTCTAATGTCGACAGGGAATAGCGAGCAGTACTTC. Encoded protein: CASSLMSTGNSEQYF.

This clone was seen more than once but under ten times. The rearrangement uses TRBV7-2 and TRBJ1-5; TRBD1 aligns across 8 bases. CDR1 is SGHTA, CDR2 FQGNSA, per germline. Germline trimming cut 5 bases from V and 2 bases from J; bases unmatched to any gene: 2. This CDR3 spans 14 amino acids. CDR3 residues: CASSPTGGNQPQHF. For the CDR3, the DNA is TGTGCCAGCAGCCCGACAGGGGGCAATCAGCCCCAGCATTTT.

The chain joins TRBV7-2 to TRBJ2-1; TRBD1 matches 7 bases. Trimming removed 3 bases from V and 3 bases from J; junction bases left unmatched: 5. The CDR3 contains 15 residues. CDR1 is SGHTA and CDR2 is FQGNSA in the germline V gene. This CDR3 is CASSFAGTVYNEQFF. The CDR3 coding sequence is TGTGCCAGCAGCTTCGCCGGGACAGTCTACAATGAGCAGTTCTTC.

V gene TRBV5-1 combines with J gene TRBJ2-1; tentative D call: TRBD1 (5 bases). Deletions cut 1 base from V and 9 bases from J, with 26 bases between. The length of the CDR3 is 18 residues. Germline values: CDR1 SGHRS, CDR2 YFSETQ. CDR3 sequence reads: CASSLFLSGVGAVSEQFF. CDR3 coding DNA: TGCGCCAGCAGCTTGTTTCTCAGTGGTGTAGGGGCGGTAAGTGAGCAGTTCTTC. The complete variable domain, with remaining parts taken from reference TRBV5-1 and TRBJ2-1, reads KAGVTQTPRYLIKTRGQQVTLSCSPISGHRSVSWYQQTPGQGLQFLFEYFSETQRNKGNFPGRFSGRQFSNSRSEMNVSTLELGDSALYLCASSLFLSGVGAVSEQFFGPGTRLTVL.

This clone is classed as medium-sized. Other DNA sequences within the sample encode an identical CDR3. The chain joins TRBV6-5 to TRBJ2-7, with D perhaps being TRBD1 or TRBD2 (6 bases each). Germline assignment: CDR1 MNHEY and CDR2 SVGAGI. The length of the CDR3 is 13 residues. V was clipped by 5 bases and J by 2 bases, with 10 bases between them. CDR3 amino acids: CASSPGAPYEQYF. The CDR3, as DNA: TGTGCCAGCAGTCCGGGGGCCCCCTACGAGCAGTACTTC.

This chain uses TRBV7-3 with TRBJ2-1, with 14 bases that match TRBD2. CDR1 SGHTA and CDR2 FQGTGA come from the germline V gene. V was pared by 1 base and J by 6 bases, with 5 bases of the junction left unmatched. The CDR3 contains 17 residues. CDR3 sequence: CASSLIGLAGGSNEQFF. DNA of the CDR3: TGTGCCAGCAGCTTAATAGGACTAGCGGGAGGTAGCAATGAGCAGTTCTTC.

The chain carries TRBV9 and TRBJ1-2, with D unclear. The CDR3 covers 15 residues. Germline V gives CDR1 SGDLS, CDR2 YYNGEE. Between the trimmed V and J ends, which lost 5 bases and 4 bases, there was a span of 18 bases. The CDR3: CASSLSAGGVYGYTF. CDR3 DNA sequence: TGTGCCAGCAGTCTAAGCGCCGGAGGAGTCTATGGCTACACCTTC.

V is TRBV5-1 and J is TRBJ2-7; 9 bases map to TRBD1. The CDR3 spans 13 residues. V gave up 4 bases and J gave up 9 bases; unmatched junction bases: 8. Germline V gene lookup returns CDR1 SGHRS and CDR2 YFSETQ. The CDR3 region has the DNA TGCGCCAGCAGCCTGGGACAGGGAGCGGGGCAGTACTTC. Protein sequence: CASSLGQGAGQYF.

This clone was observed once. CDR3 in DNA: TGTGCCAGTAGTTGGACAACAAGGGGGTACAATGAGCAGTTCTTC. It translates to CASSWTTRGYNEQFF. The chain combines TRBV19 with TRBJ2-1; D may be TRBD1 (6 bases). The CDR3 sequence is 15 residues long. Germline assignment: CDR1 LNHDA and CDR2 SQIVND (reference sequence). V gave up 5 bases and J gave up 4 bases, with 15 bases separating them.

This clone came up once. This chain connects TRBV6-1 to TRBJ2-3; unclear D gene. Germline-derived CDR1 and CDR2 are MNHNS and SASEGT. The V end lost 1 base, the J end lost 1 base, and 12 bases lay between the germline ends. The CDR3 is made up of 16 amino acids. The CDR3 is CASSEVWRKGTDTQYF. The CDR3 nucleotides read TGTGCCAGCAGTGAAGTTTGGCGGAAAGGCACAGATACGCAGTATTTT.

The V call is TRBV18, the J call TRBJ2-2; 7 nucleotides agree with TRBD2. There are 19 residues in the CDR3. Germline V lookup: CDR1 KGHSH, CDR2 LQKENI. The V segment lost 3 bases and the J segment 4 bases; nucleotides outside the gene matches: 17. CDR3 sequence reads: CASSPGGLPGGYTTGELFF. CDR3 DNA: TGTGCCAGCTCACCCGGCGGCCTGCCGGGGGGATATACCACCGGGGAGCTGTTTTTT. Using reference TRBV18 and TRBJ2-2 for the parts outside the CDR3, the full variable domain is NAGVMQNPRHLVRRRGQEARLRCSPMKGHSHVYWYRQLPEEGLKFMVYLQKENIIDESGMPKERFSAEFPKEGPSILRIQQVVRGDSAAYFCASSPGGLPGGYTTGELFFGEGSRLTVL.

The genes are TRBV18 and TRBJ2-7; tentatively, D is TRBD2 (5 bases). Germline CDR1 KGHSH, CDR2 LQKENI. This CDR3 has 13 amino acids. Trimming took off 3 bases at V and 4 bases at J, with 10 bases between the two ends. The CDR3 reads CASSPGSGYEQYF. In DNA form, the CDR3 reads TGTGCCAGCTCACCGGGAAGCGGATACGAGCAGTACTTC.

The chain joins TRBV5-4 to TRBJ2-5, with 9 nucleotides matching TRBD2. From germline, CDR1 is SGHNT and CDR2 YYREEE (reference sequence). The CDR3 sequence is 14 residues long. With 0 bases clipped from V and 6 bases from J, the junction kept 3 bases outside the gene matches. For the CDR3, the DNA is TGTGCCAGCAGCTTGGAGGCGGGAGGGCAGACCCAGTACTTC. Protein product: CASSLEAGGQTQYF.

The chain has TRBV4-1 and TRBJ2-3; D gene uncertain. Germline loops: CDR1 MGHRA, CDR2 YSYEKL. This CDR3 region has 15 residues. Trimming took 1 base from V and 0 from J, leaving 8 bases between them. The CDR3, as DNA: TGCGCCAGCAGCCAAGGGTTACGTAGCACAGATACGCAGTATTTT. Protein product: CASSQGLRSTDTQYF.